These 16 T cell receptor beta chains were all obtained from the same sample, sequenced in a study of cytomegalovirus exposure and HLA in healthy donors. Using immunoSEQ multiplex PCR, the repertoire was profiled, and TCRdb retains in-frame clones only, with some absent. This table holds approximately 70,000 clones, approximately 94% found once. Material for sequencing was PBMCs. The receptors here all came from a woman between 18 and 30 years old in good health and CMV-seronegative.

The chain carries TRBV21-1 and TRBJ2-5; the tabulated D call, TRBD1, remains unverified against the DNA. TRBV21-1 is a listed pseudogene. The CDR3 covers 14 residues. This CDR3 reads CASWFSLPQETQYF. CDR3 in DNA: TGTGCCAGCTGGTTCAGTTTGCCCCAAGAGACCCAGTACTTC.

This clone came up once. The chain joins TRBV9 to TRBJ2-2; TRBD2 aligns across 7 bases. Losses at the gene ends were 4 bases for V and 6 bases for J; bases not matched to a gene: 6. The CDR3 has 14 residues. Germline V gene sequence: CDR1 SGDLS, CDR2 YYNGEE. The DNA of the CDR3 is TGTGCCAGCAGCCTTACGACTAGCCCCGGGGAGCTGTTTTTT. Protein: CASSLTTSPGELFF.

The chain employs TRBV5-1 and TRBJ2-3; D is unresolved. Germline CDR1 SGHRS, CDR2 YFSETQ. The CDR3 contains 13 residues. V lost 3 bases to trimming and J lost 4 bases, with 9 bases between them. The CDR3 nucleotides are TGCGCCAGCAGCTGGTCTTTAGCAGATACGCAGTATTTT. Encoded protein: CASSWSLADTQYF. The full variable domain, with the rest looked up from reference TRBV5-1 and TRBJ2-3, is KAGVTQTPRYLIKTRGQQVTLSCSPISGHRSVSWYQQTPGQGLQFLFEYFSETQRNKGNFPGRFSGRQFSNSRSEMNVSTLELGDSALYLCASSWSLADTQYFGPGTRLTVL.

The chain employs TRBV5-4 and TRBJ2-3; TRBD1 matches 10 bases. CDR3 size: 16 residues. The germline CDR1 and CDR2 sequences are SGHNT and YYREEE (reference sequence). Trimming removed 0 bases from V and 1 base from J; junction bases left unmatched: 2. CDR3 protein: CASSLAGQGGTDTQYF. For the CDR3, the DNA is TGTGCCAGCAGCTTGGCCGGACAGGGGGGCACAGATACGCAGTATTTT.

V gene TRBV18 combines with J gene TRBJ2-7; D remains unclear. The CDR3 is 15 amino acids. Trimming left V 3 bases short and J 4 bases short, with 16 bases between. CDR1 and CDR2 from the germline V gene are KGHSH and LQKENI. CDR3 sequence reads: CASSPGASSMYEQYF. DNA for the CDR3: TGTGCCAGCTCACCTGGCGCTAGTTCCATGTACGAGCAGTACTTC. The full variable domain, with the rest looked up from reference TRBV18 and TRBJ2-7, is NAGVMQNPRHLVRRRGQEARLRCSPMKGHSHVYWYRQLPEEGLKFMVYLQKENIIDESGMPKERFSAEFPKEGPSILRIQQVVRGDSAAYFCASSPGASSMYEQYFGPGTRLTVT.

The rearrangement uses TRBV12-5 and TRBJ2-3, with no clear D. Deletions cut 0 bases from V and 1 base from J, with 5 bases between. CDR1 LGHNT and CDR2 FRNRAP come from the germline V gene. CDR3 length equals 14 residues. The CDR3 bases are TGTGCTAGTGGTTTGGTACGGGGCACAGATACGCAGTATTTT. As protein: CASGLVRGTDTQYF. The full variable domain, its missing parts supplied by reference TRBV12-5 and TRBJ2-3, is DARVTQTPRHKVTEMGQEVTMRCQPILGHNTVFWYRQTMMQGLELLAYFRNRAPLDDSGMPKDRFSAEMPDATLATLKIQPSEPRDSAVYFCASGLVRGTDTQYFGPGTRLTVL.

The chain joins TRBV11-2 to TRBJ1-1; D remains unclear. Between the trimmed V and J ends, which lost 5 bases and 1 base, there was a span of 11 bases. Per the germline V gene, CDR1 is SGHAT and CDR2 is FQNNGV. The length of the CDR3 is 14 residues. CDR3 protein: CASSRWEENTEAFF. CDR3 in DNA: TGTGCCAGCAGCCGGTGGGAGGAGAACACTGAAGCTTTCTTT.

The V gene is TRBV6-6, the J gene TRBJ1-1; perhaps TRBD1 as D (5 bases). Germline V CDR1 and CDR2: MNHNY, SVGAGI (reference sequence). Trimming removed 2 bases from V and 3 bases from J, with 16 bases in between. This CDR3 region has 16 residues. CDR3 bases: TGTGCCAGCAGTTACGGCGGGAGGGACGAGTACACTGAAGCTTTCTTT. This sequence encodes CASSYGGRDEYTEAFF.

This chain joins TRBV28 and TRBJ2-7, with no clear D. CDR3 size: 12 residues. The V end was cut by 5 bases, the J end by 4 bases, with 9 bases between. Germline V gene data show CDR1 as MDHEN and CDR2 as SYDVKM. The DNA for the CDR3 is TGTGCCAGCAGTCCCCCCCCATACGAGCAGTACTTC. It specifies CASSPPPYEQYF.

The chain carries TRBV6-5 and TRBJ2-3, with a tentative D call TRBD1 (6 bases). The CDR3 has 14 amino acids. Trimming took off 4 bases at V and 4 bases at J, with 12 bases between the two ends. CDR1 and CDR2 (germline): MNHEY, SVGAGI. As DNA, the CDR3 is TGTGCCAGCAGTTGGGGGCCGGAAGCAGATACGCAGTATTTT. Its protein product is CASSWGPEADTQYF.

The CDR3 is CSVETKDRASQPQHF. The CDR3 nucleotides are TGCAGCGTTGAAACAAAGGACAGGGCTAGTCAGCCCCAGCATTTT. V and J are TRBV29-1 and TRBJ1-5; 8 bases are shared with TRBD1. Germline V lookup: CDR1 SQVTM, CDR2 ANQGSEA. The CDR3 sequence is 15 residues long. The J segment lost 6 bases and the V segment lost 2 bases, leaving 9 bases of the junction unmatched. The full variable domain, its missing parts supplied by reference TRBV29-1 and TRBJ1-5, is SAVISQKPSRDICQRGTSLTIQCQVDSQVTMMFWYRQQPGQSLTLIATANQGSEATYESGFVIDKFPISRPNLTFSTLTVSNMSPEDSSIYLCSVETKDRASQPQHFGDGTRLSIL.

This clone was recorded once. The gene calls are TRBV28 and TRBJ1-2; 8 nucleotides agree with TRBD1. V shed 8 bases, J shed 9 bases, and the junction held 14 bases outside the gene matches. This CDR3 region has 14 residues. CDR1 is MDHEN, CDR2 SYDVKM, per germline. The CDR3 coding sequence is TGTGCCAGCTACACAGGGGGAGCCTTAGGAAGCTACACCTTC. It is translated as CASYTGGALGSYTF.

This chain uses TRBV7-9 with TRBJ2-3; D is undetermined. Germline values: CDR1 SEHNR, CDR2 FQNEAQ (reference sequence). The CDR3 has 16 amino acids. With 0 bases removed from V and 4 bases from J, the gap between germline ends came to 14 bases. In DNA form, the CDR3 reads TGTGCCAGCAGCTTAGCCGACACCTCTCGGCCAGATACGCAGTATTTT. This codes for CASSLADTSRPDTQYF.

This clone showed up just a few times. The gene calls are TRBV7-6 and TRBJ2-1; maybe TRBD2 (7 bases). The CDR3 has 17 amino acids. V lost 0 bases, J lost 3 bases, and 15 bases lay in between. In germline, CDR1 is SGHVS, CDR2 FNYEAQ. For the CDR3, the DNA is TGTGCCAGCAGCTTAGCGGGAGGGGGGGACCTCTACAATGAGCAGTTCTTC. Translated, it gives CASSLAGGGDLYNEQFF.

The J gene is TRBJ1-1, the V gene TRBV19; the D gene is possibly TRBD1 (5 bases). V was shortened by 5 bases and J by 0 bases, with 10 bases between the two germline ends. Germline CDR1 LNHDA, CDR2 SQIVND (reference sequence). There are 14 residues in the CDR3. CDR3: CASSGGSMNTEAFF. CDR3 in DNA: TGTGCCAGTAGTGGGGGGAGCATGAACACTGAAGCTTTCTTT.

DNA for the CDR3: TGTGCCAGCAGCCAAGGGACGGGAGGTAGGAATGAGCAGTTCTTC. Protein sequence: CASSQGTGGRNEQFF. This chain uses TRBV4-2 with TRBJ2-1; TRBD2 agrees at 7 bases. CDR1 is LGHNA and CDR2 is YNFKEQ in the germline V gene. The CDR3 contains 15 residues. After removal of 1 base from V and 7 bases from J, the junction contained 7 bases not matched to a gene.